A single sample is the source of the 5 T cell receptor beta chains below, sequenced in a study of OX40 agonist ivuxolimab in advanced cancers. Generated by immunoSEQ multiplex PCR, the TCRdb table keeps only in-frame clones and is missing some. The sample yields just under 65,000 clones, 81% seen once. Source: CD4+ or CD8+ T cells sorted from blood, taken in a trial of the OX40 agonist ivuxolimab. The receptors derive from an adult with an advanced solid tumor such as melanoma, head and neck, liver or kidney cancer.

The CDR3 region has the DNA TGTGCCAGCAGCCAACCGACAGGGGGGAGGACTGAAGCTTTCTTT. Amino acid sequence: CASSQPTGGRTEAFF. This chain links TRBV11-2 with TRBJ1-1, with 9 bases fitting TRBD1. V lost 5 bases to trimming and J lost 5 bases; unmatched junction nucleotides: 9. Germline CDR1 and CDR2: SGHAT and FQNNGV. The CDR3 loop spans 15 amino acids. The variable domain in full, completed from reference TRBV11-2 and TRBJ1-1, reads EAGVAQSPRYKIIEKRQSVAFWCNPISGHATLYWYQQILGQGPKLLIQFQNNGVVDDSQLPKDRFSAERLKGVDSTLKIQPAKLEDSAVYLCASSQPTGGRTEAFFGQGTRLTVV.

The chain carries TRBV10-3 and TRBJ2-4; D perhaps matches TRBD2 (5 bases). Between the trimmed V and J ends, which lost 0 bases and 10 bases, there was a span of 7 bases. This CDR3 region has 12 residues. Germline CDR1 and CDR2: ENHRY and SYGVKD. This CDR3 is CAISESGRIQYF. As DNA, the CDR3 is TGTGCCATCAGTGAGTCTGGGAGAATTCAGTACTTC.

The J gene is TRBJ2-1, the V gene TRBV28, with D uncertain. Germline V gene sequence: CDR1 MDHEN, CDR2 SYDVKM. The V and J ends lost 5 bases and 8 bases respectively, with 16 bases between them. The CDR3 runs 14 residues. The CDR3 loop is CASSPRLQSDEQFF. CDR3 DNA sequence: TGTGCCAGCAGTCCCCGCCTCCAGAGTGATGAGCAGTTCTTC. Full variable domain (remainder filled in from reference TRBV28 and TRBJ2-1): DVKVTQSSRYLVKRTGEKVFLECVQDMDHENMFWYRQDPGLGLRLIYFSYDVKMKEKGDIPEGYSVSREKKERFSLILESASTNQTSMYLCASSPRLQSDEQFFGPGTRLTVL.

The chain combines TRBV14 with TRBJ1-4, with 10 bases matching TRBD1. CDR1 and CDR2 (germline): SGHDN, FVKESK. V was pared by 0 bases and J by 7 bases, with 11 bases of the junction left unmatched. This CDR3 has 18 amino acids. CDR3 residues: CASSQEGTGDHDGEKLFF. CDR3 in DNA: TGTGCCAGCAGCCAAGAAGGGACAGGGGATCACGACGGTGAAAAACTGTTTTTT.

There are a few counts of this clone. This chain connects TRBV4-1 to TRBJ1-5; the D is unclear. Deletions cut 1 base from V and 0 bases from J, with 7 bases between. The germline CDR1 and CDR2 sequences are MGHRA and YSYEKL. CDR3 length equals 15 residues. The CDR3 loop reads CASSQGQYSNQPQHF. CDR3 nucleotides: TGCGCCAGCAGCCAAGGGCAGTATAGCAATCAGCCCCAGCATTTT.